This entry is about one T cell receptor beta chain. The antigen is unknown. These data originate in a study of T cell responses to AZD1222 COVID-19 vaccine. Findings of the study overall: Repertoire collection took place solely once the T cell response had peaked.

V lost 8 bases, J lost 10 bases, and 1 base stayed unmatched. Germline V gene sequence: CDR1 MDHEN, CDR2 SYDVKM. CDR3 length: 11 amino acids. Sequenced by immunoSEQ multiplex PCR; TCRdb stores in-frame clones only, minus some. In the table there are 90,000 to 110,000 clones, roughly nine tenths of which are singletons. The receptor was isolated from an adult in good health. The V gene is TRBV28, the J gene TRBJ2-1; 11 bases fit TRBD2. The source material was peripheral blood, sampled on day 0 of AZD1222 vaccination. CDR3 sequence: CASSSGREQFF. The CDR3 region has the DNA TGTGCCAGCTCTAGCGGGAGGGAGCAGTTCTTC.